The TCR beta chain under discussion was sequenced for a study of cytotoxic CD8 clonotypes in ibrutinib-treated CLL (dated by TCRdb to the early 2020s). Broadly, across the study: The cohort had eleven to twelve relapsed/refractory and around 16 treatment-naive patients; roughly 18 were IGHV unmutated. Partial responses were observed in about 24 patients and complete responses in 2; after a median follow-up of 68 months, remission was maintained in approximately 14 patients and progression was observed in approximately 12. Response samples were obtained after a median of approximately twelve months of treatment, with a range of about 6 to 40 months. On average, each sample yielded about 250,000 productive templates and 85,000 to 95,000 productive rearrangements. Of the approximately 90 people in the trial, 25 to 30 had longitudinal samples available. Cryopreserved peripheral blood mononuclear cells were collected at three points: before therapy, at response, and at either sustained remission or disease progression. Patients were still on ibrutinib when every remission and progressive disease sample was collected. General findings and caveats noted by the study authors: Baseline clonality was found to be higher than that of age-matched healthy donors and was strongly correlated with circulating CD8+ T-cell counts. Lymph node repertoires were not examined, and the timing of sampling was not matched between patients in sustained remission and those whose disease progressed. Clonality increased at ibrutinib response, stayed stable in sustained remission, and fell back toward baseline at progression. Public clonotypes were rare and either shrank or stayed stable during treatment, and the rise in clonality at ibrutinib response reflected expansion of private clonotypes.

This clone was picked up one time. Its antigen specificity is not known. Base quality data are lacking; no much larger clone is found one base away. CDR1 and CDR2 are drawn from the germline V gene: MGHRA, YSYEKL. The CDR3 spans 14 residues, from the cysteine through the phenylalanine. Just CDR3 DNA is preserved here, 42 bases in frame from base 1. Trimming at the junction amounts to 1 base on V and 0 bases on J, and the germline ends lie 7 bases apart. On a MiSeq, deep resolution sequencing aimed for a depth between 1 in 1 million and 1 in 200,000 T cells, with each clonotype covered approximately 10x on average. TCR beta libraries were generated with the immunoSEQ hsTCRB Kit. From the authors' description of their analysis: ImmunoSEQ Data Assistant and ImmunoSEQ Analyzer were used for data analysis, and V, D and J genes were assigned according to IMGT definitions. Clonality, which ranges from 0 to 1, was calculated by subtracting the normalized Shannon entropy of productive rearrangement frequencies from one. Only overrepresented clonotypes making up at least 0.05% of the repertoire of each patient were included in the public clonotype analysis. Thirteen age-matched healthy donor repertoires from immuneACCESS were used as controls for clonality. The table was pulled from immuneACCESS by TCRdb, which kept in-frame rearrangements only. Such tables lose some clones; where checked, under half of the loss comes from unresolved V genes, and the rest has no known cause. Clone size and V and J calls were adopted from that table, with D and trimming inferred from the DNA. A total of some 58,000 clones appear in this sample, roughly 71% of them only once. The top ten clonotypes cover roughly 45% of the sample.

The time point label, as the study defines it: 12 months on ibrutinib. For TCR beta library preparation, roughly 2.1 micrograms of genomic DNA were isolated from cryopreserved PBMCs. Longitudinal blood samples from CLL patients on ibrutinib monotherapy underwent high-throughput TCR beta sequencing. The patients were enrolled in a single-center, open-label phase 2 trial of ibrutinib monotherapy. This receptor was obtained from a human donor with chronic lymphocytic leukemia. The chain couples TRBV4-1 to TRBJ2-7, with the D gene not clear enough to name. The sample here was PBMCs, taken after 12 months of ibrutinib treatment. The nucleotide sequence is TGCGCCAGCAGCCAAGGGCAGGACTCCTACGAGCAGTACTTC. Its protein product is CASSQGQDSYEQYF.